These T cell receptor beta chains were read from a single sample in a study of CD8 T cells in Susac syndrome. TCRdb reprocessed the immunoSEQ multiplex PCR reads with MiXCR, giving one entry per CDR3 protein. The sample consists of about 100,000 distinct CDR3 sequences, nearly 97% of them appearing once. The sample taken for sequencing was CD8+ T cells from PBMCs. The origin of the receptors is a human donor with Susac syndrome. The CDR3 runs from the conserved cysteine through the conserved F or W. The D gene is left open where the match is weak. Expanded clones get a size class; other rows say once, few or many, or leave the size out.

clone size	V gene	J gene	D gene	CDR3 protein	CDR3 DNA
-	TRBV6-1	TRBJ1-2	TRBD1	CASSRPGQGAVDF	TGTGCCAGCAGTCGACCGGGACAGGGGGCGGTCGATTTC
-	TRBV29-1	TRBJ1-2	TRBD1	CSVDPTGGLEYGYTF	TGCAGCGTAGACCCGACAGGGGGCTTGGAGTATGGCTACACCTTC
-	TRBV4-1	TRBJ2-5	-	CASSLLPWETQYF	TGCGCCAGCAGCCTCTTACCTTGGGAGACCCAGTACTTC
-	TRBV18	TRBJ2-1	-	CASSPGPQNEQFF	TGTGCCAGCTCCCCGGGACCGCAGAATGAGCAGTTCTTC
-	TRBV12-3/TRBV12-4	TRBJ2-3	-	CASSLSTDTQYF	TGTGCCAGCAGCCTTAGCACAGATACGCAGTATTTT
once	TRBV2	TRBJ2-5	-	CASSGFRETQYF	TGTGCCAGCAGTGGGTTTAGGGAGACCCAGTACTTC
few	TRBV29-1	TRBJ2-5	-	CSVEVMAQETQYF	TGCAGCGTTGAAGTTATGGCCCAAGAGACCCAGTACTTC
-	TRBV4-1	TRBJ1-1	-	CASSPDRTAGTEAFF	TGCGCCAGCAGCCCCGACCGCACCGCGGGGACTGAAGCTTTCTTT
-	TRBV4-1	TRBJ2-1	-	CASSQVSEDLYNEQFF	TGCGCCAGCAGCCAAGTATCGGAAGATCTCTACAATGAGCAGTTCTTC
-	TRBV29-1	TRBJ2-3	TRBD1	CSAHRGADTQYF	TGCAGCGCCCACAGGGGCGCAGATACGCAGTATTTT
-	TRBV28	TRBJ2-5	-	CASRLKETQYF	TGTGCCAGCCGGTTGAAAGAGACCCAGTACTTC
-	TRBV18	TRBJ1-5	-	CASSPGGNQPQHF	TGTGCCAGCTCACCCGGGGGGAATCAGCCCCAGCATTTT
once	TRBV14	TRBJ2-2	-	CASSQDETNTGELFF	TGTGCCAGCAGCCAAGACGAGACTAACACCGGGGAGCTGTTTTTT
-	TRBV29-1	TRBJ2-3	TRBD2	CSVDTSGLAGGLWTDTQYF	TGCAGCGTTGACACCTCGGGACTAGCGGGAGGGCTGTGGACAGATACGCAGTATTTT
-	TRBV7-9	TRBJ2-7	-	CASSLTNEQYF	TGTGCCAGCAGCTTGACGAACGAGCAGTACTTC
once	TRBV7-8	TRBJ1-5	-	CASSPGGVGNQPQHF	TGTGCCAGCAGCCCGGGTGGGGTCGGCAATCAGCCCCAGCATTTT
-	TRBV7-8	TRBJ2-5	-	CASSLAAGIQETQYF	TGTGCCAGCAGCTTAGCGGCAGGTATCCAAGAGACCCAGTACTTC
once	TRBV10-3	TRBJ2-6	-	CAISAGPWSSGANVLTF	TGTGCCATCAGTGCAGGACCGTGGAGCTCTGGGGCCAACGTCCTGACTTTC
-	TRBV5-6	TRBJ2-1	TRBD2	CASSLTSVREQFF	TGTGCCAGCAGCCTCACTAGCGTAAGGGAGCAGTTCTTC
-	TRBV20-1	TRBJ2-7	TRBD1	CSANLETGGYEQYF	TGCAGTGCTAATTTAGAAACAGGGGGCTACGAGCAGTACTTC
once	TRBV29-1	TRBJ2-2	TRBD2	CSVSPGGGELFF	TGCAGCGTTTCACCGGGGGGCGGGGAGCTGTTTTTT
once	TRBV3-1	TRBJ2-6	TRBD1	CASSQRPGTGLSGANVLTF	TGTGCCAGCAGCCAACGTCCCGGGACAGGCCTCTCTGGGGCCAACGTCCTGACTTTC
-	TRBV7-2	TRBJ2-1	-	CASSPRSRSQASEQFF	TGTGCCAGCAGCCCCCGAAGCCGGTCACAGGCTTCTGAGCAGTTCTTC
-	TRBV21-1	TRBJ1-5	-	CASSKNGLRGGNQPQHF	TGTGCCAGCAGCAAAAATGGGTTGCGTGGGGGGAATCAGCCCCAGCATTTT
-	TRBV4-1	TRBJ2-1	-	CASSQGGAGEEQFF	TGCGCCAGCAGCCAGGGGGGGGCGGGTGAAGAGCAGTTCTTC
-	TRBV18	TRBJ2-5	-	CASSPSSTDPYF	TGTGCCAGCTCACCATCCTCGACAGATCCTTACTTC
-	TRBV7-3	TRBJ1-1	-	CASSKQGAGMNTEAFF	TGTGCCAGCAGCAAACAGGGTGCGGGTATGAACACTGAAGCTTTCTTT
-	TRBV5-6	TRBJ2-5	-	CASSLTGTRDSDQYF	TGTGCCAGCAGCTTAACCGGGACACGAGATTCGGACCAGTACTTC
-	TRBV20-1	TRBJ2-7	TRBD1	CSAPETGGFYEQYF	TGCAGTGCTCCTGAGACAGGGGGCTTCTACGAGCAGTACTTC
few	TRBV5-1	TRBJ1-2	-	CASSLGGTSYGYTF	TGCGCCAGCAGCTTGGGCGGGACAAGCTATGGCTACACCTTC
once	TRBV29-1	TRBJ2-7	TRBD2	CSVRQRAGDPYEQYF	TGCAGCGTTAGGCAGCGGGCGGGAGACCCGTACGAGCAGTACTTC
-	TRBV19	TRBJ2-3	-	CASSIGQSTDTQYF	TGTGCCAGTAGTATCGGACAAAGCACAGATACGCAGTATTTT
-	TRBV13	TRBJ2-7	TRBD1	CASSPAGTGGAVAQYF	TGTGCCAGCAGCCCAGCAGGGACAGGGGGCGCGGTTGCCCAGTACTTC
-	TRBV6-4	TRBJ2-2	-	CASSAESTGELFF	TGTGCCAGCAGTGCCGAATCAACCGGGGAGCTGTTTTTT
-	TRBV3-1	TRBJ2-7	TRBD2	CASSRSGSLYEQYF	TGTGCCAGCAGCCGTAGCGGGAGTCTCTACGAGCAGTACTTC
-	TRBV11-2	TRBJ2-3	-	CASSLNGDTDTQYF	TGTGCCAGCAGCTTAAACGGGGACACAGATACGCAGTATTTT
-	TRBV5-6	TRBJ1-5	-	CASQRGQPQHF	TGTGCCAGCCAGCGAGGTCAGCCCCAGCATTTT